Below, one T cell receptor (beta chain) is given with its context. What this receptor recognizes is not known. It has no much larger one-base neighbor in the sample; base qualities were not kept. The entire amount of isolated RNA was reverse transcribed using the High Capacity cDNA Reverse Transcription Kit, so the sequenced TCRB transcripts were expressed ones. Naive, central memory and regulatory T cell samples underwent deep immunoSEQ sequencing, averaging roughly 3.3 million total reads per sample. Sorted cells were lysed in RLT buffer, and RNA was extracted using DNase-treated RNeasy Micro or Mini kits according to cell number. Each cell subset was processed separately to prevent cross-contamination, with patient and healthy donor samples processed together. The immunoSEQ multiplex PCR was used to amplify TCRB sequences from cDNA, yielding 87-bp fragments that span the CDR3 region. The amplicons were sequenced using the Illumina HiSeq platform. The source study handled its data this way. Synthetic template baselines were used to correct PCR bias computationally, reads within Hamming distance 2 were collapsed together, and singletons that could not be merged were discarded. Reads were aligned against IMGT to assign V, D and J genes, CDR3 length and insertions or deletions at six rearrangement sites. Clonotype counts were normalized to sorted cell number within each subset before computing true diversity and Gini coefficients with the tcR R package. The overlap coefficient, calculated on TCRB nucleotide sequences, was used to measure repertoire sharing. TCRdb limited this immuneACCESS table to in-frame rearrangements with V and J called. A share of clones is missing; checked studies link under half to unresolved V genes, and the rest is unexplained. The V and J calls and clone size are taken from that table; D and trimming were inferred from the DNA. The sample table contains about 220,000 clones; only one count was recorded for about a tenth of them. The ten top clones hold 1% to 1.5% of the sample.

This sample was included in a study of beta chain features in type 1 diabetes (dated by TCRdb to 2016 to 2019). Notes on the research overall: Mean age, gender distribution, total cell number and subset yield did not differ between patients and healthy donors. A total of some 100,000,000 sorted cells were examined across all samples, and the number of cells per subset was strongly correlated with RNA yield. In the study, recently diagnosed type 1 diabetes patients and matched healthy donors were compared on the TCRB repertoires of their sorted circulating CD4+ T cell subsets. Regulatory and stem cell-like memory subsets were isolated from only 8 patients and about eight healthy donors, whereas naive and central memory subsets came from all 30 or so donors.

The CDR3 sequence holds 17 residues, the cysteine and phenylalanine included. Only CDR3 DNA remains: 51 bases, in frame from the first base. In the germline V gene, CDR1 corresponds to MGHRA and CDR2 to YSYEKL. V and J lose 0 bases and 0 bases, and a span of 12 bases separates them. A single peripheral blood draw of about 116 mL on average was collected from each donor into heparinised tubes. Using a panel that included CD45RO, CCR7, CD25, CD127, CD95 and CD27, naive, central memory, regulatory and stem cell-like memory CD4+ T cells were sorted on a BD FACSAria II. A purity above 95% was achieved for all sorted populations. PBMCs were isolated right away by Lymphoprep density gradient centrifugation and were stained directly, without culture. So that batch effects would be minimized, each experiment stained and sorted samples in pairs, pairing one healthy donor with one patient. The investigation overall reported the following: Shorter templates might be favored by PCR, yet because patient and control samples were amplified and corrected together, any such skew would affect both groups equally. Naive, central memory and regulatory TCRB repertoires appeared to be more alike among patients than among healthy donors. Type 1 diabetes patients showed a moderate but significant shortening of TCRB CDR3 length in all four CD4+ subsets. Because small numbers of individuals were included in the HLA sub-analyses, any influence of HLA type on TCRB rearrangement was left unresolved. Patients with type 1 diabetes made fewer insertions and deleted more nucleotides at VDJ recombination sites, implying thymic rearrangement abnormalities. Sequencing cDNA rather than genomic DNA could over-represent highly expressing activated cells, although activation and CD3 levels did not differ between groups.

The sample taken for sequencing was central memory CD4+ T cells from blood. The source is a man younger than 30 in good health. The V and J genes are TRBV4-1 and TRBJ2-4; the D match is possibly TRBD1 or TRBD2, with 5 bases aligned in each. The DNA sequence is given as TGCGCCAGCAGCCAAGATATGGGGGAACTAGCCAAAAACATTCAGTACTTC. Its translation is CASSQDMGELAKNIQYF.